This T cell receptor (beta chain) appears in the sequencing data of a study of cytomegalovirus exposure and HLA in healthy donors. In the study overall: Genetic ancestry analysis placed approximately 78% of the 400 or so donors that were genotyped in the Caucasian-associated cluster.

60 Vbeta and 13 Jbeta primers were used in PCR. Under the authors' procedure: Later, about 80 million unique TCR beta chains were counted in an analysis, and some 10 million of them were shared. The method was immunoSEQ multiplex PCR; TCRdb's version includes in-frame clones alone and lacks a portion of them. V and J calls and clone size are copied from that table; D and trimming were computed from the DNA. The table shows under 200,000 clones, with 80% occurring only once. V lost 0 bases, J lost 3 bases, and 2 bases stayed unmatched. Germline CDR1 and CDR2: SGHRS and YFSETQ. The CDR3 runs to 15 residues. Turning to this clone: The antigen is not known.

Findings of the study overall: CMV serostatus was the sole immune exposure information available.

What was sequenced was PBMCs. The source of this sequence is a man between 40 and 49 years old in good health and CMV-seronegative. The chain employs TRBV5-1 and TRBJ2-7; 11 bases match TRBD1. CDR3 in amino acids: CASSLDGTGGYEQYF. The CDR3 coding sequence is TGCGCCAGCAGCTTGGATGGGACAGGGGGCTACGAGCAGTACTTC.